The 3 T cell receptor beta chains presented below share a single source sample, sequenced in a study of radiotherapy plus CTLA-4 blockade in lung cancer. The repertoire was sequenced with immunoSEQ multiplex PCR; TCRdb's copy has only in-frame clones and lacks some. The sample lists 40,000 to 45,000 clones, over 60% occurring once. The material was peripheral blood, obtained from a patient treated with radiotherapy plus ipilimumab. Every receptor here comes from a human donor with non-small cell lung cancer whose response to radiotherapy plus ipilimumab could not be evaluated.

This chain links TRBV9 with TRBJ2-1, with TRBD2 identical over 12 bases. Germline CDR1 and CDR2: SGDLS and YYNGEE. The CDR3 has 15 amino acids. The V and J ends lost 0 bases and 6 bases, in that order; junction bases with no gene match: 1. CDR3 sequence: CASSVGTSGINEQFF. The CDR3 DNA follows: TGTGCCAGCAGCGTAGGGACTAGCGGGATCAATGAGCAGTTCTTC.

This clone was seen a few times. This sequence joins TRBV6-5 and TRBJ2-3, with 14 bases that match TRBD2. Trimming took 5 bases from V and 4 from J; bases not matched to a gene: 2. This CDR3 is 15 amino acids long. The V gene's germline CDR1 is MNHEY and CDR2 SVGAGI. The CDR3 region has the DNA TGTGCCAGCAGTGGGACTAGCGGGAGTTCAGATACGCAGTATTTT. Translating it yields CASSGTSGSSDTQYF.

V gene TRBV6-5 combines with J gene TRBJ2-2, with TRBD1 matching 8 bases. The CDR3 sequence is 15 residues long. V lost 7 bases, J lost 4 bases, and 8 bases stayed unmatched. Per germline, CDR1 MNHEY and CDR2 SVGAGI. The CDR3, as DNA: TGTGCCAGCAATCCTCAGGGGGCATCCACCGGGGAGCTGTTTTTT. Protein product: CASNPQGASTGELFF.